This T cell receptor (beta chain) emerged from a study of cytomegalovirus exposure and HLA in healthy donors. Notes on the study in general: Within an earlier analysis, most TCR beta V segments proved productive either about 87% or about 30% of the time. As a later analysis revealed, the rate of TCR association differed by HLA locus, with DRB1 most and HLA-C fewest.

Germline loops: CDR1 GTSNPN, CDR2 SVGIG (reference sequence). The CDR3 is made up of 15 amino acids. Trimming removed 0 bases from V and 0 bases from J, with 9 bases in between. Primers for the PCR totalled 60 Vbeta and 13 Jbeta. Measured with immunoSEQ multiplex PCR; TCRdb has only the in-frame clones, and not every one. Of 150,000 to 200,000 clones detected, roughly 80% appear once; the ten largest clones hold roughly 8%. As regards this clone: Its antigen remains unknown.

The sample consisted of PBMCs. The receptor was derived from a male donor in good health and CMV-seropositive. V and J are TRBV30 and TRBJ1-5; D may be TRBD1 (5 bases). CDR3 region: CAWSVPGSSNQPQHF. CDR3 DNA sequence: TGTGCCTGGAGTGTACCAGGGTCTAGCAATCAGCCCCAGCATTTT.